This T cell receptor (beta chain) was captured by sequencing in a study of graft-versus-host responses after intestinal transplantation. Study results and caveats: High graft-versus-host to host-versus-graft clonal ratios were found in allografts of patients who had graft-donor T cell macrochimerism.

V was pared by 4 bases and J by 3 bases, with 12 bases between. Germline V gene sequence: CDR1 SGHAT, CDR2 FQNNGV. CDR3 length: 14 amino acids. A word on this clone: Its antigen is not identified.

Using immunoSEQ multiplex PCR, the repertoire was profiled, and TCRdb retains in-frame clones only, with some absent. This table holds 100,000 or so clones, roughly 84% found once. The sequence was obtained from a human donor who was the organ donor for an intestinal transplant. The chain is built from TRBV11-2 and TRBJ2-5; D gene ambiguous. Sequenced material: unstimulated CD4+ T cells sorted from spleen or lymph node cells, taken before transplant. The DNA for the CDR3 is TGTGCCAGCAGCTACTTCCGGTCAAAAGAGACCCAGTACTTC. It encodes CASSYFRSKETQYF.